The 16 T cell receptor beta chains below all came from one sample that was sequenced in a study of T-cell reconstitution after alpha-beta-depleted transplantation in children. The library targeted TCRbeta and was prepared with unique molecular identifiers. One entry per CDR3 protein, called by TCRdb with MiXCR from the PCR reads. The sample includes about 900,000 distinct CDR3 sequences, about 26% of them seen just once. Material: PBMCs, mostly from graft donor cells, obtained 360 days after TCRalphabeta/CD19-depleted stem cell transplant. These receptors all come from a boy younger than two who had a stem cell transplant for SCID, so the T cells may come from the graft donor.

This sequence joins TRBV10-3 and TRBJ1-2; D gene ambiguous. Germline V gives CDR1 ENHRY, CDR2 SYGVKD. CDR3 length: 12 residues. V was clipped by 6 bases and J by 1 base, with 6 bases between them. CDR3 amino acids: CAISHDNYGYTF. CDR3 in DNA: TGTGCCATCAGCCACGATAACTATGGCTACACCTTC.

V usage is TRBV2 and J usage is TRBJ2-1; D gene unclear. Germline V gene data show CDR1 as SNHLY and CDR2 as FYNNEI. The V and J ends lost 7 bases and 7 bases respectively, with 5 bases between them. The CDR3 is 10 residues long. Written as DNA, the CDR3 is TGTGCCAGCATGGTAAATGAGCAGTTCTTC. This translates into CASMVNEQFF.

The V call is TRBV4-3, the J call TRBJ1-2; D remains unclear. The germline V gene has CDR1 LGHNA and CDR2 YSLEER. The CDR3 has 13 residues. Deletions cut 3 bases from V and 3 bases from J, with 8 bases between. The CDR3 coding sequence is TGCGCCAGCAGCCAGACCAGGCACTATGGCTACACCTTC. It translates to CASSQTRHYGYTF.

The V call is TRBV4-3, the J call TRBJ2-1; perhaps TRBD2 as D (7 bases). Germline lookup yields CDR1 LGHNA and CDR2 YSLEER. The ends were cut back, 2 bases at V and 8 bases at J, with 10 bases in the middle. This CDR3 spans 13 amino acids. In nucleotides, the CDR3 is TGCGCCAGCAGCCAAAAGGGGGGGGATGAGCAGTTCTTC. It specifies CASSQKGGDEQFF.

This chain uses TRBV2 with TRBJ1-5; D is possibly TRBD1 (5 bases). V was trimmed by 6 bases and J by 3 bases, leaving 12 bases between them. The CDR3 sequence is 14 residues long. Germline V CDR1 and CDR2: SNHLY, FYNNEI. The CDR3 loop is CASRRDAPNQPQHF. DNA for the CDR3: TGTGCCAGCAGAAGGGACGCGCCCAATCAGCCCCAGCATTTT.

This clonotype occurred a few times. The chain joins TRBV29-1 to TRBJ2-5; a weak D match, TRBD2 (7 bases). CDR3 length: 14 residues. CDR1 is SQVTM and CDR2 is ANQGSEA in the germline V gene. Trimming pared 3 bases from V and 5 bases from J, leaving 16 bases between. CDR3 coding DNA: TGCAGCGTTGAGGCGCGGGGGCCGGGGGAGACCCAGTACTTC. Translation: CSVEARGPGETQYF.

This clonotype came up many times. The chain employs TRBV11-2 and TRBJ1-2, with 8 positions matching TRBD1. The ends lost 5 bases at V and 4 bases at J; junction bases unmatched: 3. This CDR3 spans 13 amino acids. Germline values: CDR1 SGHAT, CDR2 FQNNGV. CDR3 sequence (DNA): TGTGCCAGCAGCCCGGACAGGGCCTATGGCTACACCTTC. Its translation: CASSPDRAYGYTF.

The sample holds one count of this clonotype. The chain couples TRBV20-1 to TRBJ2-3, with unresolved D. The V and J ends lost 0 bases and 0 bases respectively, with 10 bases between them. The germline V gene encodes CDR1 DFQATT and CDR2 SNEGSKA (reference sequence). The CDR3 length is 15 residues. The CDR3 spells CSARDSRTSTDTQYF. The CDR3 region has the DNA TGCAGTGCTAGAGATTCCCGAACTAGCACAGATACGCAGTATTTT.

The chain joins TRBV7-2 to TRBJ2-3, with TRBD2 identical over 9 bases. In germline, CDR1 is SGHTA, CDR2 FQGNSA. The CDR3 is 17 residues long. The trim removed 2 bases at V and 1 base at J, leaving 7 bases unmatched. The CDR3 DNA follows: TGTGCCAGCAGCTTACGTTATCTAGCGGGGCGCACAGATACGCAGTATTTT. The encoded protein is CASSLRYLAGRTDTQYF.

There are a few counts of this clonotype. The J gene is TRBJ2-1, the V gene TRBV12-3 or TRBV12-4; TRBD1 is a possible D gene (6 bases). The CDR3 is made up of 14 amino acids. V lost 4 bases and J lost 12, with 19 bases in between. In DNA form, the CDR3 reads TGTGCCAGCAGTTACGACAGGCTGGTGGAGGCGCAGTTCTTC. Amino acids: CASSYDRLVEAQFF.

This clonotype appeared a few times. The gene calls are TRBV12-3 or TRBV12-4 and TRBJ1-5, with D unresolved. V lost 5 bases and J 7 bases, leaving 18 bases between the germline ends. This CDR3 has 15 residues. For the CDR3, the DNA is TGTGCCAGCAGTCCCCGGGCCTCAATGGGGCAGCCCCAGCATTTT. It codes for CASSPRASMGQPQHF.

In nucleotides, the CDR3 is TGCGCCAGCAGCCCAGACGGGGGGCGCCCCTCCTACGAGCAGTACTTC. Translation gives CASSPDGGRPSYEQYF. The chain is built from TRBV5-1 and TRBJ2-7; D is possibly TRBD2 (7 bases). The V end was cut by 4 bases, the J end by 0 bases, with 17 bases between. CDR3 length: 16 amino acids. Per the germline V gene, CDR1 is SGHRS and CDR2 is YFSETQ.

J is TRBJ2-6 and V is TRBV24-1, with D unclear. Trimming left V 7 bases short and J 0 bases short, with 9 bases between. Germline V CDR1 and CDR2: KGHDR, SFDVKD. The CDR3 has 15 residues. The CDR3 is CATSHIYSGANVLTF. CDR3 sequence (DNA): TGTGCCACCAGCCACATCTACTCTGGGGCCAACGTCCTGACTTTC.

V gene TRBV15 combines with J gene TRBJ2-7; tentatively, D is TRBD2 (6 bases). The CDR3 is 16 amino acids. Germline V gene sequence: CDR1 LNHNV, CDR2 YYDKDF (reference sequence). V was trimmed by 3 bases and J by 4 bases, leaving 19 bases between them. The CDR3 protein is CATSSPGYQSGYEQYF. DNA for the CDR3: TGTGCCACCAGCAGCCCCGGGTATCAAAGCGGGTACGAGCAGTACTTC.

The chain combines TRBV5-5 with TRBJ2-1; TRBD1 matches at 9 bases. The CDR3 extends over 16 amino acids. In germline, CDR1 is SGHKS, CDR2 YYEKEE (reference sequence). V was clipped by 2 bases and J by 9 bases; unmatched bases: 12. The CDR3 loop reads CASSLQGAPIGGEQFF. Here the CDR3 DNA reads TGTGCCAGCAGCTTACAGGGGGCCCCAATTGGCGGTGAGCAGTTCTTC. Complete variable domain (other parts from reference TRBV5-5 and TRBJ2-1): DAGVTQSPTHLIKTRGQQVTLRCSPISGHKSVSWYQQVLGQGPQFIFQYYEKEERGRGNFPDRFSARQFPNYSSELNVNALLLGDSALYLCASSLQGAPIGGEQFFGPGTRLTVL.

V and J are TRBV28 and TRBJ2-7, with TRBD1 as a possible D gene (6 bases). Trimming removed 6 bases at V and 1 base at J, with 10 bases between. The germline V gene encodes CDR1 MDHEN and CDR2 SYDVKM. The CDR3 is made up of 13 amino acids. The CDR3: CASRDRPSYEQYF. The CDR3, as DNA: TGTGCCAGCAGGGACAGACCTTCCTACGAGCAGTACTTC.